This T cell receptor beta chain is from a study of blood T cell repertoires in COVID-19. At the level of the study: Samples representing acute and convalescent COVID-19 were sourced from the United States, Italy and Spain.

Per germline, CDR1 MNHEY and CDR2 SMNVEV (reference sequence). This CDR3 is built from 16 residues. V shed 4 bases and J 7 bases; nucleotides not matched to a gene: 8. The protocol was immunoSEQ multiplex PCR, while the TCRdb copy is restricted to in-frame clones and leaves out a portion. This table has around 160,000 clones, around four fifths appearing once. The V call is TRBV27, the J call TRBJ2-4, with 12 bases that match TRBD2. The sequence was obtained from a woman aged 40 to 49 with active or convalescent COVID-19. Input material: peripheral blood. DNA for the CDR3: TGTGCCAGCAGTTCCAAGACTAGCGGGGGAGGGAACATTCAGTACTTC. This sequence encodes CASSSKTSGGGNIQYF.